This T cell receptor (beta chain) derives from a study of shared clonotypes between healthy human individuals. Assay: immunoSEQ multiplex PCR; the TCRdb copy retains only in-frame clones and omits some. In the table there are 2,500,000 or so clones, roughly 92% of which are singletons. V lost 0 bases to trimming and J lost 2 bases, with 9 bases between them. The germline V gene has CDR1 KGHSH and CDR2 LQKENI. This CDR3 region has 15 residues. This TCR derives from a man younger than 30 in good health. J is TRBJ2-3 and V is TRBV18; TRBD2 might be the D (5 bases). Sequencing was performed on naive CD4+ T cells sorted from blood. Regarding subset: CD45RA+ positively selected. CDR3 sequence (DNA): TGTGCCAGCTCACCACCGATGGACTCCACAGATACGCAGTATTTT. Translation: CASSPPMDSTDTQYF. Using reference TRBV18 and TRBJ2-3 for the parts outside the CDR3, the full variable domain is NAGVMQNPRHLVRRRGQEARLRCSPMKGHSHVYWYRQLPEEGLKFMVYLQKENIIDESGMPKERFSAEFPKEGPSILRIQQVVRGDSAAYFCASSPPMDSTDTQYFGPGTRLTVL.